This is a list of T cell receptor beta chains from one sample in a study of T-cell reconstitution after alpha-beta-depleted transplantation in children. TCRdb itself ran the PCR reads through MiXCR, one entry per CDR3 protein. Counted here are about 200,000 distinct CDR3 sequences, about 6% occurring once; the ten biggest clones make up around 4.4%. The specimen was PBMCs, collected before TCRalphabeta/CD19-depleted stem cell transplant. The receptors come from a girl under two years old with combined immunodeficiency, due to receive a stem cell transplant. CDR3s include the opening cysteine and the closing phenylalanine or tryptophan. Fields, in order: clone size, V gene, D gene, J gene, CDR3 DNA, CDR3 protein. D genes are given only for firm matches. Size values are once, few and many counts, or a class for expanded clones, and some rows have none.

>NA|TRBV4-3|NA|TRBJ2-5
TGCGCCAGCAGCCAAGATTTAACACAGTCCCAAGAGACCCAGTACTTC
CASSQDLTQSQETQYF
>many|TRBV6-1|NA|TRBJ2-5
TGTGCCAGCAGAAACCCTGGACTGTTTCAAGAGACCCAGTACTTC
CASRNPGLFQETQYF
>few|TRBV6-5|TRBD1|TRBJ1-2
TGTGCCAGCAGTTTCCCGGGACAGCTTAACTATGGCTACACCTTC
CASSFPGQLNYGYTF
>NA|TRBV28|NA|TRBJ2-5
TGTGCCAGCAGGTTGCAAGGCGGGCAAGAGACCCAGTACTTC
CASRLQGGQETQYF
>many|TRBV5-1|NA|TRBJ1-4
TGCGCCAGCAGCTTTAATCCAGGGAGAAAACTGTTTTTT
CASSFNPGRKLFF
>many|TRBV5-1|NA|TRBJ1-1
TGCGCCAGCAGTCGAGAAACCAACACTGAAGCTTTCTTT
CASSRETNTEAFF
>NA|TRBV7-7|TRBD2|TRBJ2-1
TGTGCCAGCAGCCCATCTTCGTGGGGCGGGGGGCCAGGGTACAATGAGCAGTTCTTC
CASSPSSWGGGPGYNEQFF
>many|TRBV15|TRBD1|TRBJ2-7
TGTGCCACCAGCAGAGATCCTTGGGACAGGGAGTACGAGCAGTACTTC
CATSRDPWDREYEQYF
>many|TRBV7-9|NA|TRBJ1-1
TGTGCCAGCAGCAGACAGTGGGGATTCACTGAAGCTTTCTTT
CASSRQWGFTEAFF
>many|TRBV7-2|TRBD2|TRBJ2-7
TGTGCCAGCAGCTTATGGGTCGGGACTAGCTCCCTCTACGAGCAGTACTTC
CASSLWVGTSSLYEQYF
>many|TRBV19|TRBD1|TRBJ2-1
TGTGCCAGTAGTATAGGGGGCACAGGGGGTGAGCAGTTCTTC
CASSIGGTGGEQFF
>NA|TRBV5-1|NA|TRBJ1-3
TGCGCCAGCAGCTTTTGGGGGCGAGGAAACACCATATATTTT
CASSFWGRGNTIYF
>many|TRBV7-9|TRBD2|TRBJ2-7
TGTGCCAGCAGCTCTGTAGCGGGAGGATACGAGCAGTACTTC
CASSSVAGGYEQYF
>many|TRBV11-1|TRBD2|TRBJ2-5
TGTGCCAGCAGCTTACTAGCGGGGGGTATGTACCAAGAGACCCAGTACTTC
CASSLLAGGMYQETQYF
>many|TRBV7-9|TRBD2|TRBJ2-1
TGTGCCAGCAGCTTAGTTCTAGCGGAGAGGGATGAGCAGTTCTTC
CASSLVLAERDEQFF
>few|TRBV7-9|TRBD1|TRBJ2-5
TGTGCCAGCAGCTACGGACAGGGGACAGAGACCCAGTACTTC
CASSYGQGTETQYF
>NA|TRBV19|TRBD2|TRBJ2-1
TGTGCCAGTAGTCCGGGACTAGCGGGAGTCTATGAGCAGTTCTTC
CASSPGLAGVYEQFF
>many|TRBV7-8|NA|TRBJ2-2
TGTGCCAGCAGCCTCCCTGGAGTAGAGGGGCTCACGAACACCGGGGAGCTGTTTTTT
CASSLPGVEGLTNTGELFF
>many|TRBV29-1|NA|TRBJ2-1
TGCAGCGTTGATTCCCTAGGAGGGCTTAATGAGCAGTTCTTC
CSVDSLGGLNEQFF
>many|TRBV7-8|TRBD1|TRBJ2-1
TGTGCCAGCAGCTCGGACAGGGGTTCCTACAATGAGCAGTTCTTC
CASSSDRGSYNEQFF
>many|TRBV5-5|NA|TRBJ2-1
TGTGCCAGCAGCTTGCTAGGAAACACCTACAATGAGCAGTTCTTC
CASSLLGNTYNEQFF
>many|TRBV7-9|TRBD2|TRBJ2-3
TGTGCCAGCAGCCCTACTAGCGGGAGGCCTTTGGGAGATACGCAGTATTTT
CASSPTSGRPLGDTQYF
>NA|TRBV5-1|TRBD2|TRBJ2-1
TGCGCCAGCAGCTTTGGACTAGCGGGAGGACACGAGCAGTTCTTC
CASSFGLAGGHEQFF
>NA|TRBV12-3/TRBV12-4|TRBD1|TRBJ2-7
TGTGCCAGCAGTTTATCACCGGGACAGGGGCCCTACGAGCAGTACTTC
CASSLSPGQGPYEQYF
>many|TRBV12-3/TRBV12-4|NA|TRBJ2-1
TGTGCCAGCAGTGGGGCACTACTGGAGGAGTTCTTC
CASSGALLEEFF
>many|TRBV2|TRBD1|TRBJ2-5
TGTGCCAGCATAGAGGACAGGGGGAAGGAGACCCAGTACTTC
CASIEDRGKETQYF
>many|TRBV6-2/TRBV6-3|NA|TRBJ2-1
TGTGCCAGCAGTTATGGGGGGCTTGGATACAATGAGCAGTTCTTC
CASSYGGLGYNEQFF
>many|TRBV20-1|NA|TRBJ2-7
TGCAGTGCTAGAGTTCCCTATACAACTGGCGAGCAGTACTTC
CSARVPYTTGEQYF
>many|TRBV29-1|NA|TRBJ2-1
TGCAGCGTTGAATGGAGGGAAGAGAATGAGCAGTTCTTC
CSVEWREENEQFF
>many|TRBV5-5|TRBD2|TRBJ2-7
TGTGCCAGCAGTCCTCTAGCGGGGTTCTACGAGCAGTACTTC
CASSPLAGFYEQYF
>many|TRBV29-1|TRBD2|TRBJ2-1
TGCAGCGTTGAAGATCAGAGACTAGCGGGAGGGTGGAGCTCCTACAATGAGCAGTTCTTC
CSVEDQRLAGGWSSYNEQFF
>many|TRBV7-2|NA|TRBJ2-3
TGTGCCAGCAGCTTAGTCGGATTGACAGATACGCAGTATTTT
CASSLVGLTDTQYF
>many|TRBV4-2|NA|TRBJ2-3
TGTGCCAGCAGCCAAGAGCCAGGGGTCCAGGATACGCAGTATTTT
CASSQEPGVQDTQYF
>many|TRBV24-1|NA|TRBJ1-1
TGTGCCACCGCCGGAGCCTATAACACTGAAGCTTTCTTT
CATAGAYNTEAFF
>many|TRBV7-8|NA|TRBJ1-6
TGTGCCAGCAGCTCCACAGGAGTCGATTCACCCCTCCACTTT
CASSSTGVDSPLHF
>many|TRBV4-1|TRBD2|TRBJ2-3
TGCGCCAGCAGCCAAGTGGTGAAGCGGGGGGCCCTAGGAGGGCAGTATTTT
CASSQVVKRGALGGQYF
>many|TRBV7-7|NA|TRBJ2-2
TGTGCTAGCAGCTTAAGCGTATCCGGGGAGCTGTTTTTT
CASSLSVSGELFF
>few|TRBV4-2|TRBD2|TRBJ2-6
TGTGCCAGCAGCACCACGGAGACTAGCGGGGGCTCTGGGGCCAACGTCCTGACTTTC
CASSTTETSGGSGANVLTF
>many|TRBV5-4|NA|TRBJ1-6
TGTGCCAGCAGCTCAGACCGGGCACCCCTCCACTTT
CASSSDRAPLHF
>NA|TRBV19|NA|TRBJ2-7
TGTGCCAGTAGTGTGGCAGACCTCTCCTACGAGCAGTACTTC
CASSVADLSYEQYF
>few|TRBV29-1|NA|TRBJ1-4
TGCAGCGTTGTTTCCCGCTATGGGAAACTGTTTTTT
CSVVSRYGKLFF
>many|TRBV4-3|NA|TRBJ2-3
TGCGCCAGCAGCCCAAGACAGTCCCGCAGCACAGATACGCAGTATTTT
CASSPRQSRSTDTQYF
>many|TRBV7-2|TRBD1|TRBJ2-3
TGTGCCAGCAGCTTCGCGGGGAGACAGGGGACAGATACGCAGTATTTT
CASSFAGRQGTDTQYF
>many|TRBV10-3|NA|TRBJ2-6
TGTGCCATCAGTGTAGGTACTGGGGCCAACGTCCTGACTTTC
CAISVGTGANVLTF
>NA|TRBV5-5|NA|TRBJ1-5
TGTGCCAGCAGCGGGACGGGGGTCAGACAGCCCCAGCATTTT
CASSGTGVRQPQHF
>NA|TRBV12-3/TRBV12-4|NA|TRBJ2-6
TGTGCCAGCACTTTCCCGGGACTGCAACTCTCTGGGGCCAACGTCCTGACTTTC
CASTFPGLQLSGANVLTF
>many|TRBV6-2/TRBV6-3|NA|TRBJ2-7
TGTGCCAGCAGACAGGGTTTTGGCTACGAGCAGTACTTC
CASRQGFGYEQYF
>few|TRBV11-3|NA|TRBJ2-5
TGTGCCAGCAGCTCTAGGTCCGGCAGGGAGACCCAGTACTTC
CASSSRSGRETQYF
>few|TRBV2|NA|TRBJ1-6
TGTGCCAGCAGTGAAGGGCGGCCTCCTTTCACCAATTCACCCCTCCACTTT
CASSEGRPPFTNSPLHF
>many|TRBV13|TRBD2|TRBJ2-1
TGTGCCAGCAGCTTAGGGGCTAGCGGGAGCTATGAGCAGTTCTTC
CASSLGASGSYEQFF
>many|TRBV7-9|NA|TRBJ1-1
TGTGCCAGCAGCTTAGTTCCCACTGAAGCTTTCTTT
CASSLVPTEAFF
>many|TRBV9|TRBD2|TRBJ2-7
TGTGCCAGCAGCCCTCGAGGAGTGAGGGAGGGCCTGCTAGAGCAGTACTTC
CASSPRGVREGLLEQYF
>few|TRBV7-9|NA|TRBJ1-2
TGTGCCAGCAGCCTGTTGCAGGGTGGAGGCTACACCTTC
CASSLLQGGGYTF
>many|TRBV28|TRBD2|TRBJ2-1
TGTGCCAGCATGAGGAATAGGGGAGGGAATGAGCAGTTCTTC
CASMRNRGGNEQFF
>many|TRBV12-3/TRBV12-4|TRBD2|TRBJ2-5
TGTGCCAGTTCTCGGACTAGCGGGACGCAAGAGACCCAGTACTTC
CASSRTSGTQETQYF
>many|TRBV6-5|TRBD2|TRBJ2-3
TGTGCCAGCAGTTACGAACTAGCGGGGGGCACAGATACGCAGTATTTT
CASSYELAGGTDTQYF
>many|TRBV4-1|TRBD1|TRBJ2-1
TGCGCCAGCAGCCAACCGAGGACAGGGATACTCAATGAGCAGTTCTTC
CASSQPRTGILNEQFF
>many|TRBV5-1|NA|TRBJ2-7
TGCGCCAGCAGCCTCCGCCCGGCCTACGAGCAGTACTTC
CASSLRPAYEQYF
>many|TRBV13|TRBD1|TRBJ2-2
TGTGCCAGCAGCCCAGGGGGCTGGAACACCGGGGAGCTGTTTTTT
CASSPGGWNTGELFF
>many|TRBV20-1|NA|TRBJ2-6
TGCAGTGCTAGTTCACAGGGGGGGCTCTCTGGGGCCAACGTCCTGACTTTC
CSASSQGGLSGANVLTF